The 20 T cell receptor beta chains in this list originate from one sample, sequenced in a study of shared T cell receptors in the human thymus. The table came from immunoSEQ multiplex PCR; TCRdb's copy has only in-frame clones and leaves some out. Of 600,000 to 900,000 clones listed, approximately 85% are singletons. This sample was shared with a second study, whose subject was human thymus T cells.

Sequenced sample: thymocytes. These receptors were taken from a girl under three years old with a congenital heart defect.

For the CDR3, the DNA is TGTGCCAGCAGCCACAGACAGGAAACCTACAATGAGCAGTTCTTC. The encoded protein is CASSHRQETYNEQFF. The J gene is TRBJ2-1, the V gene TRBV28, with D perhaps matching TRBD1 (6 bases). Germline V gene lookup returns CDR1 MDHEN and CDR2 SYDVKM. The CDR3 spans 15 residues. Deletions cut 6 bases from V and 2 bases from J, with 14 bases between.

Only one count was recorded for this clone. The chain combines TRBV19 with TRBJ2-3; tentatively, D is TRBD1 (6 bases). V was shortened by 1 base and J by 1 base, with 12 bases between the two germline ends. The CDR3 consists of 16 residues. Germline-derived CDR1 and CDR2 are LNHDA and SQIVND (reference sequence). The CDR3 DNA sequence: TGTGCCAGTAGTATAGGAAGGGGGTGGGGCACAGATACGCAGTATTTT. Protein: CASSIGRGWGTDTQYF.

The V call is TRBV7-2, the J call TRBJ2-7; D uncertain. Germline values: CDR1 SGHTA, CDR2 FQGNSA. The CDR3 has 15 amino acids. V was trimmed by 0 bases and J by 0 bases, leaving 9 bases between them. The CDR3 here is CASSLAGPTSYEQYF. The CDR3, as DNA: TGTGCCAGCAGCTTAGCGGGCCCAACCTCCTACGAGCAGTACTTC.

The DNA for the CDR3 is TGTGCCAGCAGCTTATTGGGCACTCCTAAACTCTACGAGCAGTACTTC. Translated, it gives CASSLLGTPKLYEQYF. The gene calls are TRBV7-3 and TRBJ2-7; D gene uncertain. Germline V lookup: CDR1 SGHTA, CDR2 FQGTGA. This CDR3 comprises 16 residues. The ends were cut back, 2 bases at V and 3 bases at J, with 17 bases in the middle.

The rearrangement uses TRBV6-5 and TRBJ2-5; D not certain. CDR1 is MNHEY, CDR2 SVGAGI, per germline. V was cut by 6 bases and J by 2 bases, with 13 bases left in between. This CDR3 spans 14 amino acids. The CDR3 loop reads CASSTNRKQETQYF. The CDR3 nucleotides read TGTGCCAGCAGCACGAACAGAAAGCAAGAGACCCAGTACTTC.

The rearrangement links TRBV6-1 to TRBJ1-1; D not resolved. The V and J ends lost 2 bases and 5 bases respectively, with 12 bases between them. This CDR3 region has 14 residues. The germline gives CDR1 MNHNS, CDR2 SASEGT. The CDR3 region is CASSEWSRKTEAFF. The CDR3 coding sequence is TGTGCCAGCAGTGAATGGTCGCGGAAGACTGAAGCTTTCTTT.

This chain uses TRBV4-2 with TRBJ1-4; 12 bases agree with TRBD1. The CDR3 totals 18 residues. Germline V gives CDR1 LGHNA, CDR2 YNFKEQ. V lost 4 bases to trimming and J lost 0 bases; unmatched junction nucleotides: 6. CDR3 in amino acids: CASSRWDRGQATNEKLFF. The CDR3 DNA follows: TGTGCCAGCAGCCGCTGGGACAGGGGGCAAGCAACTAATGAAAAACTGTTTTTT.

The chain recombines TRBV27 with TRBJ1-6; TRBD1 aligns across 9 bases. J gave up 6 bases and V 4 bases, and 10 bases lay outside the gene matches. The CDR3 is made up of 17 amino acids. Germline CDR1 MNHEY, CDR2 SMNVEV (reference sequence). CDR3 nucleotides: TGTGCCAGCAGTTCCTACAGGGGGCCCTCTGGTAATTCACCCCTCCACTTT. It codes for CASSSYRGPSGNSPLHF.

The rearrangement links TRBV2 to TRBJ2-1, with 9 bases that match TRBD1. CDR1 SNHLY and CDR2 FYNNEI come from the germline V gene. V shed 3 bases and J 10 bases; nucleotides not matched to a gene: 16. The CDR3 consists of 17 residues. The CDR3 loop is CASSDRTGTGSIKEQFF. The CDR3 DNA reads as TGTGCCAGCAGTGATAGGACCGGGACAGGGAGTATCAAGGAGCAGTTCTTC.

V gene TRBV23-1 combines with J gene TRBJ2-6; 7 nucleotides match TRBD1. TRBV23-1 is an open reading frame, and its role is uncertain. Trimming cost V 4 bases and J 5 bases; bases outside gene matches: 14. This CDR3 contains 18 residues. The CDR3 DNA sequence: TGCGCCAGCAGTCGACCCGGGACAGAGCCTCTCTGGGCCAACGTCCTGACTTTC. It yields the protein CASSRPGTEPLWANVLTF.

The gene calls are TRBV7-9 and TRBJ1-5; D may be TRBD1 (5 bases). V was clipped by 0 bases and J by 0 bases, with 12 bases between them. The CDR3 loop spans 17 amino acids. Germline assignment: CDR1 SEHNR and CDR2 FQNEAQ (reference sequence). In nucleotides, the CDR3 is TGTGCCAGCAGCTTAGCGCTGGGGCCCTATAGCAATCAGCCCCAGCATTTT. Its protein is CASSLALGPYSNQPQHF.

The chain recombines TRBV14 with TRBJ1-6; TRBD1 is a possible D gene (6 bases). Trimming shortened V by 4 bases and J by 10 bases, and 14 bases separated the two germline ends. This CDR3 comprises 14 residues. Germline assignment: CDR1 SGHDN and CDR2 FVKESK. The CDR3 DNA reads TGTGCCAGCAGCCTTACAGGGCCGGACTCACCCCTCCACTTT. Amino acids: CASSLTGPDSPLHF.

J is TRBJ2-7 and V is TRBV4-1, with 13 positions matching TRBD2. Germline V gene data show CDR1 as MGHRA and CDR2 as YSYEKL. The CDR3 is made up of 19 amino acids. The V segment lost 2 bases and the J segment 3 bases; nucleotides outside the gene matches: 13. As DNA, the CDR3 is TGCGCCAGCAGCCAATTTAGGACTAGCGGGGGTGATAGCTACTACGAGCAGTACTTC. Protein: CASSQFRTSGGDSYYEQYF.

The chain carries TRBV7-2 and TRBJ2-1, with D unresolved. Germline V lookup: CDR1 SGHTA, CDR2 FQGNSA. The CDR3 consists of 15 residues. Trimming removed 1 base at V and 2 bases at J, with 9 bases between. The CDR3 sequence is CASSLDPLPYNEQFF. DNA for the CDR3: TGTGCCAGCAGCTTAGATCCTCTCCCCTACAATGAGCAGTTCTTC.

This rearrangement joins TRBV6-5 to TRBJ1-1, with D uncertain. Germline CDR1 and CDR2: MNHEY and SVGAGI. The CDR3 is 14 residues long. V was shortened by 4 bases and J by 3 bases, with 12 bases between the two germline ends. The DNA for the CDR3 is TGTGCCAGCAGTTCTCAGCCTCGGGACACTGAAGCTTTCTTT. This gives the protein CASSSQPRDTEAFF.

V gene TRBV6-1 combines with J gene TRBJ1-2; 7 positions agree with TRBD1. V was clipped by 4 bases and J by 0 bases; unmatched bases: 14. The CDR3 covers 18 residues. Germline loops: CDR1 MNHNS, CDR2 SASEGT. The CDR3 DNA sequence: TGTGCCAGCAGTGCCCAGCCTCCGGGACAGAGTACTAACTATGGCTACACCTTC. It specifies CASSAQPPGQSTNYGYTF.

The CDR3 DNA is TGTGCCAGCTACAAGAAAGTGGGCAGGTCGACAGCTAACTATGGCTACACCTTC. It specifies CASYKKVGRSTANYGYTF. The rearrangement joins TRBV2 to TRBJ1-2; TRBD1 is a possible D gene (5 bases). V shed 8 bases and J shed 0 bases, with 25 bases lying between them. The CDR3 loop spans 18 amino acids. CDR1 SNHLY and CDR2 FYNNEI come from the germline V gene.

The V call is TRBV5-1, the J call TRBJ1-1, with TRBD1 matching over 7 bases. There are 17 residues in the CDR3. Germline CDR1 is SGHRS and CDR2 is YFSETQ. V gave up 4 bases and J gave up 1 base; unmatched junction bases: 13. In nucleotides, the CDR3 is TGCGCCAGCAGCCCGGGACAGCCGCTTACGGGGAACACTGAAGCTTTCTTT. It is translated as CASSPGQPLTGNTEAFF. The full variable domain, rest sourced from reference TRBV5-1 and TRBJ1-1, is KAGVTQTPRYLIKTRGQQVTLSCSPISGHRSVSWYQQTPGQGLQFLFEYFSETQRNKGNFPGRFSGRQFSNSRSEMNVSTLELGDSALYLCASSPGQPLTGNTEAFFGQGTRLTVV.

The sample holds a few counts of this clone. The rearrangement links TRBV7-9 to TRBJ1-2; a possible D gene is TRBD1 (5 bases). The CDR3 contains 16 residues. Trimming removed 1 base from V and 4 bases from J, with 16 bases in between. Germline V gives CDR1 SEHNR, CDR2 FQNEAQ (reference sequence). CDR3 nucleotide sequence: TGTGCCAGCAGCTTAGAAGTGGGGAGGGGTCCCTATGGCTACACCTTC. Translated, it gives CASSLEVGRGPYGYTF.

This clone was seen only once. The CDR3 here is CASSPRGTEAFF. Written as DNA, the CDR3 is TGTGCCAGCAGCCCGCGGGGAACTGAAGCTTTCTTT. V is TRBV2 and J is TRBJ1-1; D is ambiguous. V was clipped by 6 bases and J by 5 bases, with 10 bases between them. CDR1 and CDR2 from the germline V gene are SNHLY and FYNNEI. The CDR3 runs 12 residues.